The 26 T cell receptor beta chains below all came from one sample that was sequenced in a study of CD8+CD57+ T cells in acquired aplastic anemia. Patients included in sequencing had previously demonstrated CD8+CD57+ cell expansion by flow cytometry. Genomic DNA was employed as the template in profiling TCR beta VDJ and CDR3. TCRdb reanalysed the reads using MiXCR and keeps one entry per CDR3 protein. Seen here are around 210,000 distinct CDR3 sequences, roughly 60% observed once, and the top ten hold 58%. Material: sorted CD4+, CD8+, or CD8+CD57+ T cells (not recorded which) from PBMCs. The origin of the receptors is a human donor with aplastic anemia.

The chain recombines TRBV7-9 with TRBJ1-2, with D hard to call. Trimming cost V 7 bases and J 8 bases, with 11 bases left between them. Germline CDR1 is SEHNR and CDR2 is FQNEAQ (reference sequence). The CDR3 totals 11 residues. The CDR3, as DNA: TGTGCCAGCACCGGCTCGGAAGGCTACACCTTC. Protein sequence: CASTGSEGYTF.

This clonotype showed up just a few times. The chain couples TRBV27 to TRBJ1-1; D may be TRBD1 (6 bases). Germline loops: CDR1 MNHEY, CDR2 SMNVEV (reference sequence). This CDR3 comprises 14 residues. Trimming pared 2 bases from V and 5 bases from J, leaving 12 bases between. CDR3 sequence (DNA): TGTGCCAGCAGTTTAAGAGGGGGGCGGACTGAAGCTTTCTTT. This encodes CASSLRGGRTEAFF.

This rearrangement joins TRBV6-1 to TRBJ1-6, with 11 bases identical to TRBD1. The CDR3 loop spans 14 amino acids. The germline V gene has CDR1 MNHNS and CDR2 SASEGT. J gave up 8 bases and V 7 bases, and 4 bases lay outside the gene matches. CDR3: CASTRTGGDSPLHF. CDR3 DNA: TGTGCCAGCACAAGGACAGGGGGCGATTCACCCCTCCACTTT.

The rearrangement joins TRBV5-1 to TRBJ2-7; 13 nucleotides line up with TRBD2. The V and J ends lost 4 bases and 7 bases, in that order; junction bases with no gene match: 8. CDR1 SGHRS and CDR2 YFSETQ come from the germline V gene. The CDR3 runs 15 residues. As DNA, the CDR3 is TGCGCCAGCAGCGGAGGGACTAGCGGGACGTTGGAGCAGTACTTC. Residues: CASSGGTSGTLEQYF.

The rearrangement uses TRBV7-3 and TRBJ2-1; D gene uncertain. The CDR3 length is 11 residues. V lost 7 bases, J lost 5 bases, and 6 bases lay in between. The V gene's germline CDR1 is SGHTA and CDR2 FQGTGA. CDR3 coding DNA: TGTGCCAGCACCATACACAATGAGCAGTTCTTC. As protein: CASTIHNEQFF.

This clonotype was recorded many times. V gene TRBV7-9 combines with J gene TRBJ1-3; D is unresolved. CDR3 length: 16 residues. Trimming took 4 bases from V and 0 from J, leaving 13 bases between them. CDR1 SEHNR and CDR2 FQNEAQ come from the germline V gene (reference sequence). The CDR3: CASSSSRLDSGNTIYF. CDR3 coding DNA: TGTGCCAGCAGCTCTTCTAGACTGGACTCTGGAAACACCATATATTTT.

J is TRBJ2-1 and V is TRBV7-6; 13 bases are shared with TRBD2. The CDR3 sequence is 14 residues long. V was clipped by 4 bases and J by 7 bases; unmatched bases: 1. Germline-derived CDR1 and CDR2 are SGHVS and FNYEAQ. The DNA for the CDR3 is TGTGCCAGCAGCTGGACTAGCGGGAGTAATGAGCAGTTCTTC. Amino acids: CASSWTSGSNEQFF.

J is TRBJ2-2 and V is TRBV24-1, with TRBD1 matching over 9 bases. CDR3 size: 17 residues. Germline V lookup: CDR1 KGHDR, CDR2 SFDVKD. Trimming removed 3 bases from V and 5 bases from J; junction bases left unmatched: 9. CDR3 protein: CATSDNMDRGLTGELFF. The DNA for the CDR3 is TGTGCCACCAGTGATAACATGGACAGGGGTTTGACCGGGGAGCTGTTTTTT.

This clonotype was detected ten times or more. The gene calls are TRBV5-1 and TRBJ2-3; D gene ambiguous. The CDR3 runs to 14 residues. V was cut by 1 base and J by 0 bases, with 6 bases left in between. Germline V gene lookup returns CDR1 SGHRS and CDR2 YFSETQ. CDR3 in amino acids: CASSLYGSTDTQYF. CDR3 sequence (DNA): TGCGCCAGCAGCTTGTACGGGAGCACAGATACGCAGTATTTT.

CDR3 protein: CASKEGAHTEAFF. The CDR3, as DNA: TGTGCCAGCAAGGAAGGGGCCCACACTGAAGCTTTCTTT. The chain recombines TRBV25-1 with TRBJ1-1; the D gene is possibly TRBD1 (5 bases). V lost 7 bases and J lost 3, with 12 bases in between. Germline V gene lookup returns CDR1 MGHDK and CDR2 SYGVNS. This CDR3 has 13 residues. The full variable domain, rest sourced from reference TRBV25-1 and TRBJ1-1, is EADIYQTPRYLVIGTGKKITLECSQTMGHDKMYWYQQDPGMELHLIHYSYGVNSTEKGDLSSESTVSRIRTEHFPLTLESARPSHTSQYLCASKEGAHTEAFFGQGTRLTVV.

This clonotype was observed a handful of times. The gene calls are TRBV28 and TRBJ2-7, with TRBD1 matching over 11 bases. After removal of 4 bases from V and 3 bases from J, the junction contained 5 bases not matched to a gene. Looked up from germline, CDR1 is MDHEN and CDR2 is SYDVKM. There are 15 residues in the CDR3. The DNA for the CDR3 is TGTGCCAGCAGTTACTCCGGGACAGGGGGCTACGAGCAGTACTTC. Its translation is CASSYSGTGGYEQYF. Filled out from reference TRBV28 and TRBJ2-7, the complete variable domain reads DVKVTQSSRYLVKRTGEKVFLECVQDMDHENMFWYRQDPGLGLRLIYFSYDVKMKEKGDIPEGYSVSREKKERFSLILESASTNQTSMYLCASSYSGTGGYEQYFGPGTRLTVT.

The chain employs TRBV2 and TRBJ2-7; D might be TRBD1 (6 bases). The V and J ends lost 2 bases and 1 base respectively, with 9 bases between them. Germline V gene data show CDR1 as SNHLY and CDR2 as FYNNEI. This CDR3 is built from 14 residues. CDR3 region: CASSERGGSYEQYF. As DNA, the CDR3 is TGTGCCAGCAGTGAACGAGGGGGTTCCTACGAGCAGTACTTC.

V gene TRBV7-8 combines with J gene TRBJ2-7; D might be TRBD1 or TRBD2, each matching 5 bases. Trimming shortened V by 3 bases and J by 3 bases, and 12 bases separated the two germline ends. This CDR3 has 14 residues. The germline V gene has CDR1 SGHVS and CDR2 FQNEAQ. The CDR3 loop reads CASSLGRWVYEQYF. The CDR3 region has the DNA TGTGCCAGCAGCTTGGGACGGTGGGTCTACGAGCAGTACTTC.

The rearrangement uses TRBV7-9 and TRBJ2-1, with D tentatively TRBD2 (6 bases). V shed 5 bases and J shed 3 bases, with 14 bases lying between them. The CDR3 contains 15 residues. CDR1 and CDR2 from the germline V gene are SEHNR and FQNEAQ (reference sequence). CDR3: CASSPRGDFYNEQFF. The CDR3 DNA reads TGTGCCAGCAGCCCGCGTGGGGACTTCTACAATGAGCAGTTCTTC.

CDR3 protein: CASSLAVRWNTEAFF. CDR3 coding DNA: TGTGCCAGCAGCTTAGCGGTGCGGTGGAACACTGAAGCTTTCTTT. This sequence joins TRBV5-6 and TRBJ1-1; D gene unclear. Between the trimmed V and J ends, which lost 2 bases and 1 base, there was a span of 12 bases. CDR3 length equals 15 residues. Germline CDR1 reads SGHDT; CDR2 reads YYEEEE. The full variable domain, completed using reference TRBV5-6 and TRBJ1-1, is DAGVTQSPTHLIKTRGQQVTLRCSPKSGHDTVSWYQQALGQGPQFIFQYYEEEERQRGNFPDRFSGHQFPNYSSELNVNALLLGDSALYLCASSLAVRWNTEAFFGQGTRLTVV.

This chain connects TRBV20-1 to TRBJ2-7; 9 nucleotides match TRBD1. The CDR3 spans 14 residues. V shed 7 bases, J shed 2 bases, and the junction held 9 bases outside the gene matches. Germline loops: CDR1 DFQATT, CDR2 SNEGSKA (reference sequence). The CDR3 DNA reads TGCAGTGTTTTCCGGGACAGGGAGACCTACGAGCAGTACTTC. This encodes CSVFRDRETYEQYF.

The rearrangement links TRBV4-1 to TRBJ1-2; possible D gene TRBD1, 5 bases. This CDR3 is 16 amino acids long. Per germline, CDR1 MGHRA and CDR2 YSYEKL. V gave up 0 bases and J gave up 1 base, with 12 bases separating them. DNA of the CDR3: TGCGCCAGCAGCCAAGATGTGACAGACCTTAACTATGGCTACACCTTC. Protein sequence: CASSQDVTDLNYGYTF.

The rearrangement links TRBV7-2 to TRBJ2-2, with unresolved D. Trimming cost V 2 bases and J 10 bases, with 11 bases left between them. Looked up from germline, CDR1 is SGHTA and CDR2 is FQGNSA. CDR3 size: 13 residues. The CDR3, as DNA: TGTGCCAGCAGCTTATCCTTCCCGGCGGAGCTGTTTTTT. Translating gives CASSLSFPAELFF.

On this clonotype: One junction end disagrees with the germline gene, perhaps due to a read error. The V gene is TRBV19, the J gene TRBJ1-1, with D perhaps TRBD1 (6 bases). CDR3 length: 14 residues. Germline V gives CDR1 LNHDA, CDR2 SQIVND (reference sequence). CDR3 protein: CASSILSGDTKAFF. CDR3 DNA sequence: TGTGCCAGTAGTATATTGTCTGGGGACACTAAAGCTTTCTTT.

The rearrangement uses TRBV29-1 and TRBJ2-3; the match to TRBD1 covers 10 bases. The ends lost 8 bases at V and 6 bases at J; junction bases unmatched: 8. Germline CDR1 reads SQVTM; CDR2 reads ANQGSEA. The CDR3 is made up of 13 amino acids. For the CDR3, the DNA is TGCAGCTTACGGGACAGGGGAGGGGATACGCAGTATTTT. This sequence encodes CSLRDRGGDTQYF.

This clonotype has a handful of counts. This chain connects TRBV20-1 to TRBJ1-2; TRBD1 agrees at 8 bases. CDR3 length: 11 residues. J gave up 8 bases and V 6 bases, and 5 bases lay outside the gene matches. The germline gives CDR1 DFQATT, CDR2 SNEGSKA (reference sequence). CDR3 in DNA: TGCAGTGCGAGGACAGGGTTGGGCTACACCTTC. The encoded protein is CSARTGLGYTF.

The chain joins TRBV9 to TRBJ2-5; D unresolved. Germline values: CDR1 SGDLS, CDR2 YYNGEE. The ends were cut back, 5 bases at V and 2 bases at J, with 10 bases in the middle. The CDR3 has 13 residues. CDR3 DNA sequence: TGTGCCAGCAGGGACGAGATTCAAGAGACCCAGTACTTC. It specifies CASRDEIQETQYF.

The sample holds many counts of this clonotype. The rearrangement uses TRBV11-2 and TRBJ2-7, with a possible D match to TRBD1 (5 bases). Germline V gene lookup returns CDR1 SGHAT and CDR2 FQNNGV. This CDR3 is 14 amino acids long. Between the trimmed V and J ends, which lost 0 bases and 3 bases, there was a span of 9 bases. The CDR3 loop reads CASSLEQGGYEQYF. DNA for the CDR3: TGTGCCAGCAGCTTAGAGCAGGGTGGCTACGAGCAGTACTTC. Full variable domain (missing parts from reference TRBV11-2 and TRBJ2-7): EAGVAQSPRYKIIEKRQSVAFWCNPISGHATLYWYQQILGQGPKLLIQFQNNGVVDDSQLPKDRFSAERLKGVDSTLKIQPAKLEDSAVYLCASSLEQGGYEQYFGPGTRLTVT.

This clonotype was recorded a few times. This chain joins TRBV15 and TRBJ1-2, with D perhaps matching TRBD1 (6 bases). The germline V gene has CDR1 LNHNV and CDR2 YYDKDF (reference sequence). There are 16 residues in the CDR3. Between the trimmed V and J ends, which lost 3 bases and 4 bases, there was a span of 18 bases. The CDR3 protein is CATSSSSLGHVYGYTF. In DNA, the CDR3 is TGTGCCACCAGCAGCAGCAGCCTGGGACACGTCTATGGCTACACCTTC.

The chain joins TRBV2 to TRBJ2-7; possible D gene TRBD1, 5 bases. CDR3 length equals 14 residues. The germline V gene encodes CDR1 SNHLY and CDR2 FYNNEI. V lost 6 bases and J 5 bases, leaving 17 bases between the germline ends. The CDR3 nucleotides read TGTGCCAGCAGATCTCCGGAAGGGGCGCACGAGCAGTACTTC. It codes for CASRSPEGAHEQYF.

This sequence joins TRBV15 and TRBJ1-1, with 7 bases that match TRBD1. Germline V CDR1 and CDR2: LNHNV, YYDKDF (reference sequence). The CDR3 sequence is 16 residues long. Unmatched junction bases numbered 9, after V lost 5 bases and J lost 0 bases. CDR3 DNA: TGTGCCACCAGCGGACTTGGACAGGTCATGAACACTGAAGCTTTCTTT. It codes for CATSGLGQVMNTEAFF.